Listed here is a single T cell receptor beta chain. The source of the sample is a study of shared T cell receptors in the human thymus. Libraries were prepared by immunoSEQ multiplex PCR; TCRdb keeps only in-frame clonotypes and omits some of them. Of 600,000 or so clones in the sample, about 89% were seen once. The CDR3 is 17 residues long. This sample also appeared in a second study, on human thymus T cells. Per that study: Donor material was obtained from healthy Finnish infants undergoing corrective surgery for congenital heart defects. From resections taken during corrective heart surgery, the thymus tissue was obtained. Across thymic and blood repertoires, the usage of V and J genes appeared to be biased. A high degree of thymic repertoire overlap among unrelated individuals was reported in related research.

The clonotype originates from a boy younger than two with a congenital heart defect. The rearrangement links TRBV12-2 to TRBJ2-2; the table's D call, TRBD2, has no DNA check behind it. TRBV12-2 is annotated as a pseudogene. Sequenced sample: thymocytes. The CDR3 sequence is CASRPEPRRGNTGELFF. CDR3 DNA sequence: TGTGCAAGTCGCCCCGAACCGCGACGGGGGAACACCGGGGAGCTGTTTTTT.